Below, 32 T cell receptor beta chains from the same sample are listed, as sequenced in a study of shared clonotypes between healthy human individuals (dated by TCRdb to between 2020 and 2021). Preparation of the library involved the immunoSEQ multiplex PCR assay. TCRdb re-hosts the immuneACCESS table, in-frame sequences only. Its copies lack some clones; in the studies checked, an unresolved V gene accounts for under half of them, and the cause for the rest is not known. Here the sample has some 2.4 million clones; roughly 93% occur a single time. The ten most abundant clones make up about 0.39% of the sample. Sequencing used naive CD4+ T cells from PBMCs. The meaning of the sample's cell subset or site label: CD45RA+ positively selected. These receptor sequences come from a man younger than 35 in good health. Some clones in this sample may be carry-over from other donors' samples.

The count of this clone is one. The chain uses TRBV30 and TRBJ2-1, with TRBD2 as a possible D gene (6 bases). The V gene lost 2 bases and the J gene lost 9 bases, with 17 bases spanning the gap. The germline CDR1 and CDR2 sequences are GTSNPN and SVGIG (reference sequence). The CDR3 totals 14 residues. CDR3 sequence: CAWSIRDSFTEQFF. CDR3 coding DNA: TGTGCCTGGAGTATCCGGGACTCGTTCACTGAGCAGTTCTTC.

As DNA, the CDR3 is TGTGCCAGCAGTTTCACTAGCGGGAGGGATATAACCAAAAACATTCAGTACTTC. Encoded protein: CASSFTSGRDITKNIQYF. V and J are TRBV27 and TRBJ2-4; 13 bases align to TRBD2. Germline trimming cut 3 bases from V and 2 bases from J; bases unmatched to any gene: 7. Germline CDR1 MNHEY, CDR2 SMNVEV (reference sequence). This CDR3 has 18 amino acids.

V usage is TRBV29-1 and J usage is TRBJ2-7; 9 nucleotides align to TRBD2. This CDR3 has 14 residues. Germline V gives CDR1 SQVTM, CDR2 ANQGSEA. The V gene end was trimmed by 4 bases and the J gene end by 2 bases; junction bases not matched to a gene: 6. CDR3 loop: CSVVPSGNPYEQYF. The CDR3 bases are TGCAGCGTTGTGCCTAGCGGGAACCCCTACGAGCAGTACTTC.

The chain joins TRBV14 to TRBJ2-5; a weak D match, TRBD2 (6 bases). The germline V and J ends were trimmed by 0 bases and 7 bases, with 18 bases remaining between them. The CDR3 loop spans 16 amino acids. Per germline, CDR1 SGHDN and CDR2 FVKESK. In nucleotides, the CDR3 is TGTGCCAGCAGCCAAGATCGTACCGCCCGGAGGGGGACCCAGTACTTC. Protein: CASSQDRTARRGTQYF.

The table lists this clone with a count of one. This chain joins TRBV7-9 and TRBJ2-1; weak D call: TRBD2 (6 bases). Per the germline V gene, CDR1 is SEHNR and CDR2 is FQNEAQ (reference sequence). The V end lost 5 bases, the J end lost 7 bases, and 18 bases lay between the germline ends. The CDR3 is made up of 15 amino acids. The CDR3 DNA sequence: TGTGCCAGCAGCCCCCTTGCGGGGAAGTGGAATGAGCAGTTCTTC. This encodes CASSPLAGKWNEQFF.

This chain joins TRBV5-1 and TRBJ2-3; perhaps TRBD2 as D (5 bases). The CDR3 consists of 13 residues. Trimming stripped 8 bases from V and 1 base from J, with 11 bases between. CDR1 is SGHRS, CDR2 YFSETQ, per germline. CDR3 in amino acids: CASGLHRTDTQYF. The CDR3 DNA follows: TGCGCCAGTGGACTGCATCGCACAGATACGCAGTATTTT.

The chain has TRBV14 and TRBJ2-7; 10 bases fit TRBD2. The trim removed 0 bases at V and 2 bases at J, leaving 1 base unmatched. In germline, CDR1 is SGHDN, CDR2 FVKESK. The CDR3 is 15 amino acids. The CDR3 DNA is TGTGCCAGCAGCCAAGAGAGCGGGGGGGCCTACGAGCAGTACTTC. Translating it yields CASSQESGGAYEQYF.

The gene calls are TRBV9 and TRBJ1-1; 9 nucleotides align to TRBD1. Losses at the gene ends were 2 bases for V and 7 bases for J; bases not matched to a gene: 9. CDR1 is SGDLS and CDR2 is YYNGEE in the germline V gene. There are 15 residues in the CDR3. The CDR3 DNA sequence: TGTGCCAGCAGCGTCGACCCAACAGGGGGCGTTGAAGCTTTCTTT. This sequence encodes CASSVDPTGGVEAFF.

The chain has TRBV5-1 and TRBJ1-2; D uncertain. The CDR3 is 16 residues long. With 0 bases removed from V and 0 bases from J, the gap between germline ends came to 12 bases. Germline assignment: CDR1 SGHRS and CDR2 YFSETQ. CDR3 DNA sequence: TGCGCCAGCAGCTTGGTTACGGGCTTTGCTAACTATGGCTACACCTTC. It is translated as CASSLVTGFANYGYTF.

Turning to this clone: The same CDR3 can be traced to other DNA sequences in this sample. The genes are TRBV27 and TRBJ1-2; 7 bases line up with TRBD1. The length of the CDR3 is 13 residues. V lost 5 bases and J lost 4; bases outside the gene matches: 4. Per germline, CDR1 MNHEY and CDR2 SMNVEV (reference sequence). The DNA for the CDR3 is TGTGCCAGCAGTCGACAGGGCCCCTATGGCTACACCTTC. Its translation is CASSRQGPYGYTF.

The V gene is TRBV18, the J gene TRBJ1-4; D is unclear. The germline V gene has CDR1 KGHSH and CDR2 LQKENI. The germline V and J ends were trimmed by 3 bases and 3 bases, with 23 bases remaining between them. The CDR3 is 19 amino acids. The CDR3 DNA follows: TGTGCCAGCTCACCCACCCCGGGATCACGAACCAACCCTAATGAAAAACTGTTTTTT. As protein: CASSPTPGSRTNPNEKLFF. The variable domain in full, completed from reference TRBV18 and TRBJ1-4, reads NAGVMQNPRHLVRRRGQEARLRCSPMKGHSHVYWYRQLPEEGLKFMVYLQKENIIDESGMPKERFSAEFPKEGPSILRIQQVVRGDSAAYFCASSPTPGSRTNPNEKLFFGSGTQLSVL.

The chain combines TRBV4-3 with TRBJ1-5; 7 bases are a match to TRBD1. Germline lookup yields CDR1 LGHNA and CDR2 YSLEER. Unmatched junction bases numbered 9, after V lost 0 bases and J lost 1 base. The CDR3 runs to 18 residues. CDR3 in amino acids: CASSQDRRQGESNQPQHF. The DNA of the CDR3 is TGCGCCAGCAGCCAAGATCGTAGACAGGGCGAAAGCAATCAGCCCCAGCATTTT.

The V gene is TRBV4-3, the J gene TRBJ2-4, with D hard to call. Trimming shortened V by 1 base and J by 0 bases, and 10 bases separated the two germline ends. In germline, CDR1 is LGHNA, CDR2 YSLEER. This CDR3 comprises 16 residues. The CDR3 sequence is CASSQGARLAKNIQYF. CDR3 DNA: TGCGCCAGCAGCCAAGGGGCCAGGTTAGCCAAAAACATTCAGTACTTC.

Concerning this clone itself: Other DNA sequences within the sample encode an identical CDR3. The V and J genes are TRBV2 and TRBJ2-1; no reliable D call. This CDR3 region has 15 residues. V was cut by 2 bases and J by 1 base, with 9 bases left in between. Germline CDR1 SNHLY, CDR2 FYNNEI. This CDR3 reads CASSERRLSYNEQFF. CDR3 sequence (DNA): TGTGCCAGCAGTGAACGACGGTTATCCTACAATGAGCAGTTCTTC. The whole variable domain, filled in from reference TRBV2 and TRBJ2-1, reads EPEVTQTPSHQVTQMGQEVILRCVPISNHLYFYWYRQILGQKVEFLVSFYNNEISEKSEIFDDQFSVERPDGSNFTLKIRSTKLEDSAMYFCASSERRLSYNEQFFGPGTRLTVL.

This sequence joins TRBV9 and TRBJ2-5; D might be TRBD1 (6 bases). CDR3 size: 16 residues. V shed 0 bases and J shed 1 base, with 13 bases lying between them. Per germline, CDR1 SGDLS and CDR2 YYNGEE. CDR3 residues: CASSVGRKGGQETQYF. CDR3 sequence (DNA): TGTGCCAGCAGCGTAGGGAGAAAAGGGGGCCAAGAGACCCAGTACTTC.

The V call is TRBV2, the J call TRBJ1-4; TRBD1 aligns across 8 bases. Losses at the gene ends were 6 bases for V and 5 bases for J; bases not matched to a gene: 8. CDR1 is SNHLY and CDR2 is FYNNEI in the germline V gene. The CDR3 runs to 15 residues. This chain's CDR3 is CASRAPGTGNEKLFF. In nucleotides, the CDR3 is TGTGCCAGCAGGGCACCCGGGACAGGAAATGAAAAACTGTTTTTT.

The chain combines TRBV7-9 with TRBJ1-4; possibly TRBD1 for D (5 bases). CDR1 is SEHNR, CDR2 FQNEAQ, per germline (reference sequence). Trimming pared 4 bases from V and 2 bases from J, leaving 14 bases between. CDR3 length: 16 amino acids. The CDR3 here is CASSSWDLTTNEKLFF. CDR3 nucleotide sequence: TGTGCCAGCAGCTCCTGGGACCTTACGACTAATGAAAAACTGTTTTTT.

The chain has TRBV10-3 and TRBJ2-2; D is undetermined. The CDR3 has 12 amino acids. Trimming took 7 bases from V and 0 from J, leaving 3 bases between them. CDR1 and CDR2 (germline): ENHRY, SYGVKD. CDR3 protein: CAIKPNTGELFF. The CDR3 DNA is TGTGCCATCAAACCGAACACCGGGGAGCTGTTTTTT.

This clone was seen more than once but under ten times. This chain connects TRBV9 to TRBJ1-5, with TRBD1 matching 7 bases. CDR1 and CDR2 (germline): SGDLS, YYNGEE. The CDR3 is 14 amino acids. V was clipped by 3 bases and J by 9 bases; unmatched bases: 9. This CDR3 reads CASSAGQASWPQHF. DNA of the CDR3: TGTGCCAGCAGCGCCGGACAGGCGTCATGGCCCCAGCATTTT.

The chain has TRBV27 and TRBJ2-1; weak D call: TRBD2 (5 bases). Trimming took off 2 bases at V and 2 bases at J, with 16 bases between the two ends. The CDR3 length is 17 residues. CDR1 is MNHEY, CDR2 SMNVEV, per germline (reference sequence). The CDR3 bases are TGTGCCAGCAGTTTACTAACGACTACTATTGCCTACAATGAGCAGTTCTTC. Translation gives CASSLLTTTIAYNEQFF.

The genes are TRBV6-5 and TRBJ1-5; D remains ambiguous. Germline loops: CDR1 MNHEY, CDR2 SVGAGI. This CDR3 is built from 15 residues. V lost 0 bases and J lost 1, with 7 bases in between. The CDR3 loop reads CASSYSYGSNQPQHF. DNA for the CDR3: TGTGCCAGCAGTTACTCTTACGGAAGCAATCAGCCCCAGCATTTT.

This chain links TRBV30 with TRBJ2-3; no reliable D call. This CDR3 is 14 amino acids long. Germline assignment: CDR1 GTSNPN and CDR2 SVGIG (reference sequence). Trimming took 2 bases from V and 2 from J, leaving 11 bases between them. The CDR3 region has the DNA TGTGCCTGGAGTTTGGGGATTTCCACAGATACGCAGTATTTT. Its protein product is CAWSLGISTDTQYF. Full variable domain (outside the CDR3, taken from reference TRBV30 and TRBJ2-3): SQTIHQWPATLVQPVGSPLSLECTVEGTSNPNLYWYRQAAGRGLQLLFYSVGIGQISSEVPQNLSASRPQDRQFILSSKKLLLSDSGFYLCAWSLGISTDTQYFGPGTRLTVL.

This clone was seen only once. The CDR3 sequence is CASSPMTTNTEAFF. The CDR3 DNA reads as TGTGCCAGCAGCCCGATGACAACGAACACTGAAGCTTTCTTT. The chain combines TRBV7-2 with TRBJ1-1; D uncertain. The V gene's germline CDR1 is SGHTA and CDR2 FQGNSA. This CDR3 comprises 14 residues. Between the trimmed V and J ends, which lost 5 bases and 1 base, there was a span of 11 bases.

V is TRBV7-8 and J is TRBJ1-1; unclear D gene. Germline V gives CDR1 SGHVS, CDR2 FQNEAQ. The CDR3 length is 13 residues. V was cut by 5 bases and J by 7 bases, with 14 bases left in between. CDR3 sequence: CASSLRRNYEAFF. In DNA form, the CDR3 reads TGTGCCAGCAGCCTCCGTCGTAACTATGAAGCTTTCTTT. Together with reference TRBV7-8 and TRBJ1-1, the CDR3 gives the full variable domain: GAGVSQSPRYKVAKRGQDVALRCDPISGHVSLFWYQQALGQGPEFLTYFQNEAQLDKSGLPSDRFFAERPEGSVSTLKIQRTQQEDSAVYLCASSLRRNYEAFFGQGTRLTVV.

V and J are TRBV5-6 and TRBJ2-7; TRBD1 or TRBD2 may be the D gene (5 bases each). The ends were cut back, 7 bases at V and 3 bases at J, with 8 bases in the middle. Germline V gives CDR1 SGHDT, CDR2 YYEEEE. CDR3 length: 11 residues. CDR3 loop: CASGDGYEQYF. For the CDR3, the DNA is TGTGCCAGCGGGGACGGCTACGAGCAGTACTTC.

The chain couples TRBV6-6 to TRBJ1-1; D perhaps matches TRBD1 (6 bases). The length of the CDR3 is 13 residues. Looked up from germline, CDR1 is MNHNY and CDR2 is SVGAGI (reference sequence). Trimming removed 7 bases at V and 8 bases at J, with 17 bases between. The CDR3 sequence is CASTILGAQEAFF. The CDR3 nucleotides are TGTGCCAGCACCATCCTGGGGGCCCAAGAAGCTTTCTTT.

With regard to this clone: Without the conserved terminal phenylalanine or tryptophan, this CDR3 likely stems from a read error. The chain has TRBV7-9 and TRBJ1-1; D possibly corresponds to TRBD1 (5 bases). V was cut by 0 bases and J by 1 base, with 6 bases left in between. The CDR3 is made up of 14 amino acids. CDR1 is SEHNR and CDR2 is FQNEAQ in the germline V gene (reference sequence). CDR3 loop: CASSLAGTNTEAFL. The CDR3 DNA is TGTGCCAGCAGCTTAGCAGGGACGAACACTGAAGCTTTCCTT.

V is TRBV19 and J is TRBJ2-5; TRBD1 aligns across 8 bases. Germline CDR1 is LNHDA and CDR2 is SQIVND (reference sequence). The ends lost 3 bases at V and 1 base at J; junction bases unmatched: 4. This CDR3 is 15 amino acids long. CDR3 region: CASSIRGPAQETQYF. In DNA form, the CDR3 reads TGTGCCAGTAGTATCAGGGGGCCGGCCCAAGAGACCCAGTACTTC. Drawing the rest from reference TRBV19 and TRBJ2-5, the complete variable domain is DGGITQSPKYLFRKEGQNVTLSCEQNLNHDAMYWYRQDPGQGLRLIYYSQIVNDFQKGDIAEGYSVSREKKESFPLTVTSAQKNPTAFYLCASSIRGPAQETQYFGPGTRLLVL.

The chain is built from TRBV4-1 and TRBJ2-3; D remains unclear. This CDR3 has 15 amino acids. V was trimmed by 0 bases and J by 2 bases, leaving 9 bases between them. From germline, CDR1 is MGHRA and CDR2 YSYEKL. The CDR3 DNA follows: TGCGCCAGCAGCCAAGACGGCAGATACACAGATACGCAGTATTTT. It yields the protein CASSQDGRYTDTQYF.

Note on this clone: Distinct nucleotide sequences in the sample also encode this CDR3. CDR3 bases: TGTGCCAGCAGTTTTGGTGGCGGGTATGGCTACACCTTC. Translation gives CASSFGGGYGYTF. The chain recombines TRBV28 with TRBJ1-2; D is undetermined. This CDR3 has 13 amino acids. Germline values: CDR1 MDHEN, CDR2 SYDVKM. Deletions cut 3 bases from V and 5 bases from J, with 10 bases between.

This chain connects TRBV6-5 to TRBJ1-2; the match to TRBD1 covers 10 bases. The CDR3 runs 14 residues. Germline CDR1 MNHEY, CDR2 SVGAGI. V was pared by 6 bases and J by 9 bases, with 10 bases of the junction left unmatched. For the CDR3, the DNA is TGTGCCAGCAGGACTGGGGGACAGGGGTCCCGCTACACCTTC. It translates to CASRTGGQGSRYTF.

The CDR3 reads CASSWGLGEIQETQYF. CDR3 in DNA: TGCGCCAGCAGCTGGGGCCTAGGGGAGATCCAAGAGACCCAGTACTTC. The rearrangement links TRBV5-1 to TRBJ2-5, with D possibly called TRBD1 or TRBD2 (5 bases each). V lost 3 bases, J lost 1 base, and 16 bases lay in between. This CDR3 is 16 amino acids long. Per germline, CDR1 SGHRS and CDR2 YFSETQ.